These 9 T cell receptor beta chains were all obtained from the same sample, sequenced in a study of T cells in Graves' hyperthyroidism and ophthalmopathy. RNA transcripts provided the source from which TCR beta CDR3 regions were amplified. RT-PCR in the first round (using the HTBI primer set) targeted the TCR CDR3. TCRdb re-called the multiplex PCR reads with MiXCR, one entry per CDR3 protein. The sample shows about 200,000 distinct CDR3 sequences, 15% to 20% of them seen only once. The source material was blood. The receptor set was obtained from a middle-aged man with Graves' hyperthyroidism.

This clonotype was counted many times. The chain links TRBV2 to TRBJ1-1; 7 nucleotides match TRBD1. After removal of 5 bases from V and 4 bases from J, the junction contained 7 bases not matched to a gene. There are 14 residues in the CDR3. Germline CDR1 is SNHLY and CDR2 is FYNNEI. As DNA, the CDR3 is TGTGCCAGCAGTACTGGACAGGCGGGCACTGAAGCTTTCTTT. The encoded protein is CASSTGQAGTEAFF.

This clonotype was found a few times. CDR3 sequence reads: CASSPQRLGGRQETQYF. As DNA, the CDR3 is TGTGCCAGCAGCCCCCAACGACTGGGGGGCCGGCAAGAGACCCAGTACTTC. The chain employs TRBV7-9 and TRBJ2-5; D may match TRBD1 or TRBD2 (6 bases each). CDR1 SEHNR and CDR2 FQNEAQ come from the germline V gene (reference sequence). Between the trimmed V and J ends, which lost 5 bases and 2 bases, there was a span of 21 bases. The CDR3 extends over 17 amino acids.

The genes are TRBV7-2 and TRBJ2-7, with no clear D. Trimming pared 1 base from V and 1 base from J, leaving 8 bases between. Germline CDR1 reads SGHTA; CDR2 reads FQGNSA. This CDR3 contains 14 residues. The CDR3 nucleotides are TGTGCCAGCAGCTTAGGTAACCCATCCTACGAGCAGTACTTC. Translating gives CASSLGNPSYEQYF.

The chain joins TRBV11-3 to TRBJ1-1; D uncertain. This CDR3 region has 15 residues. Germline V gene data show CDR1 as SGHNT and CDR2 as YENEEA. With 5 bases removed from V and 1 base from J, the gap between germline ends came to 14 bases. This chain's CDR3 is CASSLANSANTEAFF. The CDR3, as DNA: TGTGCCAGCAGCCTTGCCAACAGTGCGAACACTGAAGCTTTCTTT.

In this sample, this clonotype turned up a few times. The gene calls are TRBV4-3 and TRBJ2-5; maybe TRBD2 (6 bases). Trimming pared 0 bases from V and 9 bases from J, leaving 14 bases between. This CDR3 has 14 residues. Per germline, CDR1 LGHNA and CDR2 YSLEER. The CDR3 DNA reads TGCGCCAGCAGCCAAGAAAACATCCCGGGGGCCCAGTACTTC. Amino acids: CASSQENIPGAQYF.

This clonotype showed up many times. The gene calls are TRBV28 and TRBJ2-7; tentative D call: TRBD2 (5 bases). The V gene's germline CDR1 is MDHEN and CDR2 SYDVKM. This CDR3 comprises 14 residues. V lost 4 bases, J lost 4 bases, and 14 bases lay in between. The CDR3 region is CASSWEIPIYEQYF. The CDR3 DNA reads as TGTGCCAGCAGTTGGGAGATACCGATATACGAGCAGTACTTC.

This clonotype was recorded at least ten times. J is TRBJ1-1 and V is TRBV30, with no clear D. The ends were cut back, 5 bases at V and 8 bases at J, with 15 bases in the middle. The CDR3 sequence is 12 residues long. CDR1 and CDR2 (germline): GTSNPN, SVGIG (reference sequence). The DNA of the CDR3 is TGTGCCTGGTCTGTACTGGCGAGGGAAGCTTTCTTT. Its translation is CAWSVLAREAFF.

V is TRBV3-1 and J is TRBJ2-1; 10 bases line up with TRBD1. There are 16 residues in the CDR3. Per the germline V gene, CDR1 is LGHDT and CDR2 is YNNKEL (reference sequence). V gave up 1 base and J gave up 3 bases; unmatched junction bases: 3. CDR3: CASSQARDRGYNEQFF. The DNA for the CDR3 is TGTGCCAGCAGCCAAGCCCGGGACAGGGGCTACAATGAGCAGTTCTTC.

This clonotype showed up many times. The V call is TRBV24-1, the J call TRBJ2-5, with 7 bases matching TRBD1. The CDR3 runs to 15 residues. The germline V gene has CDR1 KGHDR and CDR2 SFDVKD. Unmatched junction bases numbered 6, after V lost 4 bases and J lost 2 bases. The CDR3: CATSELTGRQETQYF. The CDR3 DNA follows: TGTGCCACCAGTGAACTGACAGGGAGACAAGAGACCCAGTACTTC.